This T cell receptor (beta chain) was obtained from a study of shared clonotypes between healthy human individuals. Study-wide findings and caveats: Naive subsets typically showed greater estimated richness than memory subsets.

Assay execution took place at the deep level. Method: immunoSEQ multiplex PCR; TCRdb's copy keeps in-frame clones and lacks some. In the table there are approximately 640,000 clones, about three quarters of which are singletons. About this clone itself: Its target is unknown.

Partitioning of CD4+ cells yielded a CD45RA+ naive subset and a CD45RA-negative memory subset. Germline CDR1 reads LGHNA; CDR2 reads YNFKEQ. The V and J ends lost 1 base and 3 bases respectively, with 5 bases between them. The length of the CDR3 is 13 residues. The V gene is TRBV4-2, the J gene TRBJ2-3; D unresolved. The TCR comes from a woman aged 25 to 45 in good health. The sequencing sample was made of memory CD4+ T cells sorted from blood. Subset given: CD45RA-negative fraction. CDR3 sequence reads: CASSQARTDTQYF. CDR3 DNA sequence: TGTGCCAGCAGCCAAGCCAGGACAGATACGCAGTATTTT.